This T cell receptor beta chain was profiled in a study of blood T cell repertoires in COVID-19. This clone has just one count. All enrollees were about 18 to 100 years old and from about 24 US areas. Donors were grouped by their self-reported clinical history. Two negative PCRs, clearance, or symptom resolution were required of recovered Cohort 3 donors. How the authors handled the data: Amplification with reference gene primers provided the estimates of nucleated cell counts. Assay used: immunoSEQ multiplex PCR; TCRdb lists only in-frame clones, some missing. That table gives V, J and clone size, and the DNA gave D and trimming. The sample has hundreds of thousands of clones, roughly 83% seen once. V lost 0 bases, J lost 3 bases, and 21 bases lay in between. The germline gives CDR1 ENHRY, CDR2 SYGVKD. The length of the CDR3 is 18 residues.

V and J are TRBV10-3 and TRBJ2-7; unclear D gene. The sequencing input was PBMCs or T cells enriched from blood (not recorded which). The receptor comes from a woman in her fifties or sixties who had recovered from COVID-19. The chain's CDR3 is CAISESTRTTTPYYEQYF. The CDR3 DNA follows: TGTGCCATCAGTGAGTCGACTCGAACAACCACTCCTTACTACGAGCAGTACTTC.